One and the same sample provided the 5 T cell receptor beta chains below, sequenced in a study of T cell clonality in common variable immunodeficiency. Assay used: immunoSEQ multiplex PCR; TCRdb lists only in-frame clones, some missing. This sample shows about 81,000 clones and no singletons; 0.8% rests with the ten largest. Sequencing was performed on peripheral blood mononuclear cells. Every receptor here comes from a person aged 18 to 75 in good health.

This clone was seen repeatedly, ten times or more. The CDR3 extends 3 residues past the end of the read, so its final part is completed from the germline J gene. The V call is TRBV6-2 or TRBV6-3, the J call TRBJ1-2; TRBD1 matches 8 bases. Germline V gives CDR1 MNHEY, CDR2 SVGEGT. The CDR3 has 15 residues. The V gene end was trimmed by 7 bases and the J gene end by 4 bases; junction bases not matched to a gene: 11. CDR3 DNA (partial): TGTGCCAGCACTTTCCTAGGCGGGACAGGCTATGGC. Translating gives CASTFLGGTGYG. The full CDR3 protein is CASTFLGGTGYGYTF.

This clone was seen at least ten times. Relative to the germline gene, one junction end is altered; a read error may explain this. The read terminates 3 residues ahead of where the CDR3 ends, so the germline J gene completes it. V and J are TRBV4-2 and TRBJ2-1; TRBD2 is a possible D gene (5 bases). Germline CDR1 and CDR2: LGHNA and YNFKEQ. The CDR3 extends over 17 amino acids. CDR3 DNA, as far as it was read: TGCGCCAGCAGCCAAGAGCCAGCGGAGTTCTCCTACAATGAG. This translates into CASSQEPAEFSYNE. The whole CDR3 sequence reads CASSQEPAEFSYNEQFF.

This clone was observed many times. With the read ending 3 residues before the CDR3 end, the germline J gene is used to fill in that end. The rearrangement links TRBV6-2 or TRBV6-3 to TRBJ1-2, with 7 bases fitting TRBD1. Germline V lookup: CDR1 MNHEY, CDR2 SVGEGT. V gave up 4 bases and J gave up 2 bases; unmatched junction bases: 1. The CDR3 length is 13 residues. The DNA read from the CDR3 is TGTGCCAGCAGTTTGGGACAGAACTATGGC. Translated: CASSLGQNYG. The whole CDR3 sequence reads CASSLGQNYGYTF.

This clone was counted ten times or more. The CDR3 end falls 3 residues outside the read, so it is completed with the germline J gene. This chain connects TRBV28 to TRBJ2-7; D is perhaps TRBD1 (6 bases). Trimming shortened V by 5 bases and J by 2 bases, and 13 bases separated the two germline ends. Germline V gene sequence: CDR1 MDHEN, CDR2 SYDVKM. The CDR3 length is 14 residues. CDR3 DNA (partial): TGTGCCAGCAGTGACCTCGGGACAACCTACGAG. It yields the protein CASSDLGTTYE. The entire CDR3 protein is CASSDLGTTYEQYF.

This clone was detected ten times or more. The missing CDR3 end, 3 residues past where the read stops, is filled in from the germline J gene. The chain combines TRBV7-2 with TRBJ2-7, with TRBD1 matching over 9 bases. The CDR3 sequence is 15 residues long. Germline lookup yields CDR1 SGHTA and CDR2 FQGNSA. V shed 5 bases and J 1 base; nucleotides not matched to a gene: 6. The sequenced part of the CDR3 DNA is TGTGCCAGCAGCCGTACCGGGACAGGGTCCTACGAG. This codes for CASSRTGTGSYE. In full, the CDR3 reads CASSRTGTGSYEQYF.